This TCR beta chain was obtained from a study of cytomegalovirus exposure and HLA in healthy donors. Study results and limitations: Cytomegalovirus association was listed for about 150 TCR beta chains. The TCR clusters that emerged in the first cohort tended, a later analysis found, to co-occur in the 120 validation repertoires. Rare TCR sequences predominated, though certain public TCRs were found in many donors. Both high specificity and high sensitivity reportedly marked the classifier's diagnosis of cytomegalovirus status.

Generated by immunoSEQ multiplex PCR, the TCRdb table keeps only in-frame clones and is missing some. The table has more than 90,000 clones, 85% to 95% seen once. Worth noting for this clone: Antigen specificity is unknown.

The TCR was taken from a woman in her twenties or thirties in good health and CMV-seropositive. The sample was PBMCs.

CDR3 sequence (DNA): TGTGCCTGGAGTGTACCGGTGCCTTCCCGCTATGGCTACACCTTC. This gives the protein CAWSVPVPSRYGYTF. The genes are TRBV30 and TRBJ1-2; D unresolved. Trimming stripped 0 bases from V and 4 bases from J, with 15 bases between. Germline V lookup: CDR1 GTSNPN, CDR2 SVGIG (reference sequence). The CDR3 sequence is 15 residues long.